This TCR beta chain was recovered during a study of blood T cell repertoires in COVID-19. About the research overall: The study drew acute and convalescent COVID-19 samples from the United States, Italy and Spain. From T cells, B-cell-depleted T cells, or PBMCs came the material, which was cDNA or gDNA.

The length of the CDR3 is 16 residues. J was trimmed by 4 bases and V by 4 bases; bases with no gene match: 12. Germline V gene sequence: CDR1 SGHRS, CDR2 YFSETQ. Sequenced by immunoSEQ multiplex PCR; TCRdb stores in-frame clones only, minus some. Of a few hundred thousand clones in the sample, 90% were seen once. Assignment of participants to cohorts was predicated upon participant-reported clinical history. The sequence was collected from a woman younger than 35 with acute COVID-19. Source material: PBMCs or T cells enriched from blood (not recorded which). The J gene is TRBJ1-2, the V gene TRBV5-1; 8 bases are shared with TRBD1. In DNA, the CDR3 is TGCGCCAGCAGCCTGGGGGATCCAGGACAGGGCTATGGCTACACCTTC. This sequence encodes CASSLGDPGQGYGYTF.